This T cell receptor beta chain was documented in a study of regulatory T cells in long-lasting Graves disease. Building of the TCR beta libraries involved iRepertoire HTBI primers and Arm-PCR of CDR3 regions. TCRdb reanalysed the multiplex PCR reads using MiXCR and keeps one entry per CDR3 protein. The sample records 350,000 to 500,000 distinct CDR3 sequences, approximately 16% being singletons. Specified time point: newly diagnosed GD, antithyroid drugs for less than 3 months. From PBMCs, RNA was extracted and then used to make the TCR library. The V gene end was trimmed by 5 bases and the J gene end by 10 bases; junction bases not matched to a gene: 14. The CDR3 covers 16 residues. Per the germline V gene, CDR1 is MDHEN and CDR2 is SYDVKM. These data are also associated with another study on T cells in Graves' hyperthyroidism and ophthalmopathy. This second study notes: Patients showing uncontrolled infection, other autoimmune disease, pregnancy or lactation were ineligible.

The sample in question was peripheral blood mononuclear cells (PBMCs), obtained at new diagnosis, from a patient treated with antithyroid drugs. The receptor was derived from a woman aged 18 to 35 with Graves disease. The rearrangement uses TRBV28 and TRBJ2-1; 10 bases map to TRBD2. Here the CDR3 reads CASSRGLAGVLSEQFF. CDR3 in DNA: TGTGCCAGCAGTAGGGGGCTAGCGGGAGTGCTATCGGAGCAGTTCTTC.